These 2 T cell receptor beta chains came from one sample sequenced in a study of CD8 T cells in Susac syndrome. Reverse transcription of roughly 0.45 to 1 ug RNA used random hexamers. From the immunoSEQ multiplex PCR reads, TCRdb called clonotypes with MiXCR, one entry per CDR3 protein. The sample has roughly 200,000 distinct CDR3 sequences, roughly 95% seen once; the top ten hold approximately 0.1%. Sequencing was carried out using CD4+ T cells from PBMCs. Every receptor here comes from a human donor in good health.

This rearrangement joins TRBV5-1 to TRBJ1-2, with 7 bases aligning to TRBD1. This CDR3 is built from 14 residues. The V gene's germline CDR1 is SGHRS and CDR2 YFSETQ. The trim removed 1 base at V and 4 bases at J, leaving 4 bases unmatched. The CDR3 DNA reads TGCGCCAGCAGCTTGAGCGGGGACAGCTATGGCTACACCTTC. The encoded protein is CASSLSGDSYGYTF.

V gene TRBV5-1 combines with J gene TRBJ2-7; D is possibly TRBD2 (6 bases). With 6 bases removed from V and 4 bases from J, the gap between germline ends came to 11 bases. The CDR3 spans 12 residues. The germline V gene encodes CDR1 SGHRS and CDR2 YFSETQ. The CDR3, as DNA: TGCGCCAGCACCGCGGAGGGGTACGAGCAGTACTTC. This gives the protein CASTAEGYEQYF.